This T cell receptor (beta chain) was identified in a study of T-cell reconstitution after alpha-beta-depleted transplantation in children (dated by TCRdb to 2016 to 2017). Regarding the complete study: Using TCR repertoire profiling, the study quantitatively followed how T-cell immune reconstitution unfolded in children after TCRalphabeta/CD19-depleted allogeneic hematopoietic cell transplantation.

Libraries were constructed by PCR. Sequenced using an Illumina HiSeq 2500. Molecular barcoding was employed in the preparation of TCR libraries, with unique molecular identifiers being used to normalize TCRbeta repertoire quantification. Through fastp at Q25 and MiXCR, TCRdb rebuilt clones from the public reads, retaining in-frame beta chains. Rows are combined by CDR3 protein, so each entry shows the most common genes and DNA. The table for this sample lists some 520,000 distinct CDR3 sequences; approximately 30% of them were counted only once. Jointly, the top ten make up 2% to 2.5% of the sample. As for this clonotype: Its antigen is not yet known. The junction differs from germline at one of its ends, possibly a read error.

The CDR3 starts with the cysteine, ends with the phenylalanine, and has 13 residues. Here the CDR3 DNA is all that survives: 39 bases in frame from base 1. The TCR comes from a human donor who donated a stem cell graft to a child with aplastic anemia. The rearrangement combines TRBV12-3 or TRBV12-4 with TRBJ1-3; TRBD1 aligns with 9 central bases. Sequencing used PBMCs from the stem cell graft donor, obtained from the stem cell graft. The CDR3 protein is CASRTGAGNTKYF. The nucleotides read TGTGCCAGCCGGACAGGGGCTGGAAACACCAAATATTTT.